The 11 T cell receptor beta chains given below trace back to one sample, sequenced in a study of blood T cell repertoires in COVID-19 (dated by TCRdb to the early 2020s). The library was built by means of the immunoSEQ multiplex PCR assay. The clones in this table, taken by TCRdb from immuneACCESS, are in-frame only. Not every clone is retained; where verified, under half of the shortfall comes from an unresolved V gene, and the cause of the rest is unknown. A total of 50,000 to 65,000 clones appear in this sample, nearly 90% of them only once. 4.5% to 6% of the sample is taken by the ten largest. The sequenced material came from peripheral blood. These receptors were taken from a man aged 60-69 years with active COVID-19.

The chain joins TRBV28 to TRBJ1-1; D possibly corresponds to TRBD1 (5 bases). The CDR3 is made up of 15 amino acids. Germline V CDR1 and CDR2: MDHEN, SYDVKM. The germline V and J ends were trimmed by 5 bases and 0 bases, with 13 bases remaining between them. CDR3 DNA sequence: TGTGCCAGCAGTCATCGGACAAAGGTGAACACTGAAGCTTTCTTT. It codes for CASSHRTKVNTEAFF. The full variable domain, completed using reference TRBV28 and TRBJ1-1, is DVKVTQSSRYLVKRTGEKVFLECVQDMDHENMFWYRQDPGLGLRLIYFSYDVKMKEKGDIPEGYSVSREKKERFSLILESASTNQTSMYLCASSHRTKVNTEAFFGQGTRLTVV.

The chain has TRBV15 and TRBJ2-7; TRBD2 is a possible D gene (5 bases). Trimming removed 0 bases at V and 4 bases at J, with 10 bases between. Per the germline V gene, CDR1 is LNHNV and CDR2 is YYDKDF (reference sequence). The CDR3 runs to 14 residues. CDR3 DNA: TGTGCCACCAGCAGAGAGAGGGTAACGTACGAGCAGTACTTC. Protein product: CATSRERVTYEQYF.

The J gene is TRBJ2-2, the V gene TRBV1; TRBD1 was called by the table and not checked on the DNA. TRBV1 is listed as a pseudogene. CDR3 length: 21 amino acids. This chain's CDR3 is CTSSQDLRPGQEVPNTGELFF. The CDR3 DNA sequence: TGCACCAGCAGCCAAGATTTGCGTCCGGGACAGGAGGTTCCGAACACCGGGGAGCTGTTTTTT.

V usage is TRBV9 and J usage is TRBJ2-2; D might be TRBD1 (5 bases). The V gene lost 10 bases and the J gene lost 0 bases, with 16 bases spanning the gap. The CDR3 spans 15 residues. The germline V gene encodes CDR1 SGDLS and CDR2 YYNGEE. The DNA for the CDR3 is TGTGCCTCCTCAAAGGGGATCGCGAACACCGGGGAGCTGTTTTTT. Its protein is CASSKGIANTGELFF.

The chain recombines TRBV5-1 with TRBJ2-1, with D hard to call. The length of the CDR3 is 17 residues. CDR1 is SGHRS, CDR2 YFSETQ, per germline. Trimming took 5 bases from V and 0 from J, leaving 18 bases between them. The CDR3 loop is CASRLTSSIRSYNEQFF. In DNA, the CDR3 is TGCGCCAGCAGGCTTACGTCGAGTATCCGCTCCTACAATGAGCAGTTCTTC.

V gene TRBV11-3 combines with J gene TRBJ2-6, with 7 bases aligning to TRBD2. Trimming removed 5 bases from V and 0 bases from J; junction bases left unmatched: 16. Germline CDR1 SGHNT, CDR2 YENEEA. This CDR3 has 20 residues. The CDR3 loop reads CASSPGGTAGVLSGANVLTF. The CDR3 nucleotides are TGTGCCAGCAGCCCTGGAGGTACGGCGGGAGTTCTCTCTGGGGCCAACGTCCTGACTTTC.

The chain carries TRBV19 and TRBJ2-1; 8 bases agree with TRBD1. V shed 7 bases, J shed 7 bases, and the junction held 9 bases outside the gene matches. Germline V lookup: CDR1 LNHDA, CDR2 SQIVND (reference sequence). The CDR3 runs 14 residues. The DNA of the CDR3 is TGTGCCAGTATGCGGCAGGGGGCGGGAAATGAGCAGTTCTTC. Translating gives CASMRQGAGNEQFF. The entire variable domain, with the rest obtained from reference TRBV19 and TRBJ2-1, is as follows: DGGITQSPKYLFRKEGQNVTLSCEQNLNHDAMYWYRQDPGQGLRLIYYSQIVNDFQKGDIAEGYSVSREKKESFPLTVTSAQKNPTAFYLCASMRQGAGNEQFFGPGTRLTVL.

This clone was picked up a small number of times. This rearrangement joins TRBV4-3 to TRBJ2-2, with 9 bases aligning to TRBD2. This CDR3 is built from 18 residues. Looked up from germline, CDR1 is LGHNA and CDR2 is YSLEER. V was pared by 0 bases and J by 5 bases, with 10 bases of the junction left unmatched. The CDR3, as DNA: TGCGCCAGCAGCCAAGACGATAGCGGGAGCCACCGGACCGGGGAGCTGTTTTTT. Translating it yields CASSQDDSGSHRTGELFF.

The chain carries TRBV10-3 and TRBJ2-3, with D possibly matching TRBD2 (6 bases). The germline V gene encodes CDR1 ENHRY and CDR2 SYGVKD. There are 18 residues in the CDR3. V was cut by 0 bases and J by 2 bases, with 18 bases left in between. The CDR3: CAISESRFRDFTTDTQYF. CDR3 coding DNA: TGTGCCATCAGTGAGTCTAGGTTCCGGGACTTCACCACAGATACGCAGTATTTT.

This sequence joins TRBV4-1 and TRBJ2-5, with a possible D match to TRBD2 (6 bases). The CDR3 has 15 amino acids. Trimming stripped 4 bases from V and 4 bases from J, with 16 bases between. CDR1 and CDR2 (germline): MGHRA, YSYEKL. The CDR3 sequence: CASSRAGGGPETQYF. The CDR3, as DNA: TGCGCCAGCAGCCGGGCCGGGGGAGGACCAGAGACCCAGTACTTC.

The V and J genes are TRBV12-3 or TRBV12-4 and TRBJ2-7; 8 positions match TRBD1. The CDR3 runs to 11 residues. Unmatched junction bases numbered 3, after V lost 4 bases and J lost 10 bases. The chain's CDR3 is CASSYGQGQYF. CDR3 bases: TGTGCCAGCAGTTACGGACAGGGTCAGTACTTC.